This is a list of T cell receptor beta chains from one sample in a study of CD8 T cells in ankylosing spondylitis. Via MiXCR, TCRdb re-called the 5' RACE reads, giving one row per CDR3 protein. The sample has 800,000 to 900,000 distinct CDR3 sequences, about 12% seen once. The sequenced sample consisted of blood, either unsorted or a sorted T cell fraction (not recorded which). The receptors stem from a male donor with ankylosing spondylitis. The CDR3 runs from the conserved cysteine through the conserved F or W. The D gene is left open where the match is weak. Only some rows state a clone size, as once, few, many or a class for expanded clones.

j_gene | d_gene | abundance | v_gene | CDR3nt | CDR3aa
TRBJ2-3 | - | - | TRBV28 | TGTGCCACTACATGGACAGGCACAGATACGCAGTATTTT | CATTWTGTDTQYF
TRBJ1-1 | - | many | TRBV6-1 | TGTGCCAGCAGGAGGGGCGTAGGAGGGAACACTGAAGCTTTCTTT | CASRRGVGGNTEAFF
TRBJ1-3 | - | - | TRBV29-1 | TGCAGCGTGAGGACAAATGGAAACACCATATATTTT | CSVRTNGNTIYF
TRBJ1-2 | TRBD1 | many | TRBV12-3/TRBV12-4 | TGTGCCAGCAGACAGGGGAACTATGGCTACACCTTC | CASRQGNYGYTF
TRBJ2-7 | TRBD1 | - | TRBV9 | TGTGCCAGCAGCGTAGCTACTGGACAGGGTATAGTCGGGCAGTACTTC | CASSVATGQGIVGQYF
TRBJ2-7 | - | many | TRBV29-1 | TGCAGCGTTTCTAATGGGGTTTACGAGCAGTACTTC | CSVSNGVYEQYF
TRBJ2-7 | TRBD1 | many | TRBV7-6 | TGTGCCAGCAGCCGCGCCCTAACCAGGGGGATTAACGAGCAGTACTTC | CASSRALTRGINEQYF
TRBJ2-5 | - | - | TRBV20-1 | TGCAGTGTGGGTGTAGGGGGCCAAGAGACCCAGTACTTC | CSVGVGGQETQYF
TRBJ1-5 | - | few | TRBV7-2 | TGTGCCAGCAGCTTAAACTTGGGGTATCAGCCCCAGCATTTT | CASSLNLGYQPQHF
TRBJ2-7 | - | many | TRBV12-3/TRBV12-4 | TGTGCCAGCAGAGGACAACTCTACGAGCAGTACTTC | CASRGQLYEQYF
TRBJ2-5 | - | - | TRBV7-2 | TGTGCCAGCAGCTTAAGGATGCAAGAGACCCAGTACTTC | CASSLRMQETQYF
TRBJ2-5 | - | many | TRBV7-3 | TGTGCCAGCAGCTCTCATTGGACTACGCCATTGGAGACCCAGTACTTC | CASSSHWTTPLETQYF
TRBJ2-7 | - | - | TRBV27 | TGTGCCAGCCGTCGGGCGGGAAGCCTCTACGAGCAGTACTTC | CASRRAGSLYEQYF
TRBJ2-3 | TRBD1 | - | TRBV24-1 | TGTGCCACCAGTCAAAGGGGACAGGTGGCACATGGGCAGTATTTT | CATSQRGQVAHGQYF
TRBJ2-7 | - | many | TRBV3-1 | TGCGCCAGCAGCCAACGGACCGGATCCTACGAGCAGTACTTC | CASSQRTGSYEQYF
TRBJ2-1 | - | - | TRBV15 | TGTGCCACCAGCAGAGGGCAGGGGCAGGATGAGCAGTTCTTC | CATSRGQGQDEQFF
TRBJ2-1 | - | few | TRBV7-3 | TGTGCCAGCAGCTTAAGTTCGGAGAATGAGCAGTTCTTC | CASSLSSENEQFF
TRBJ2-3 | - | few | TRBV28 | TGTGCCAGCAGTTACCCGTGGGGGACCAATACGCAGTATTTT | CASSYPWGTNTQYF
TRBJ2-7 | - | - | TRBV6-5 | TGTGCCAGCAGTTACCGTCCGAGCTCCTACGAGCAGTACTTC | CASSYRPSSYEQYF
TRBJ1-2 | TRBD1 | - | TRBV20-1 | TGCAGTGCTCCCGGACAGGCCCTCGGGGGCTATGGCTACACCTTC | CSAPGQALGGYGYTF
TRBJ1-1 | - | - | TRBV13 | TGTGCCAGCAGCTCCGACTTCCTCTTGGAAGCTTTCTTT | CASSSDFLLEAFF
TRBJ2-7 | - | many | TRBV15 | TGTGCCACCAGCAGAGATCTCGGATTCTCCTACGAGCAGTACTTC | CATSRDLGFSYEQYF
TRBJ2-1 | - | - | TRBV5-1 | TGCGCCAGCAGCTTGAGGGGGGGACACAGCAATGAGCAGTTCTTC | CASSLRGGHSNEQFF
TRBJ1-2 | - | few | TRBV5-1 | TGCGCCAGCAGCCTGGACGGGGTTGCGCGTGGCTACACCTTC | CASSLDGVARGYTF
TRBJ1-1 | - | few | TRBV6-2/TRBV6-3 | TGTGCCAGCAGTTACACCCGGTCGGGGGCTGAAGCTTTCTTT | CASSYTRSGAEAFF
TRBJ2-5 | - | many | TRBV20-1 | TGCAGTGCCACCCCCGCAGGGGATGTTCGAGAGACCCAGTACTTC | CSATPAGDVRETQYF
TRBJ2-7 | TRBD2 | many | TRBV20-1 | TGCAGTGCTAGGCTTCCTGCGGGAGGTGATCACGAGCAGTACTTC | CSARLPAGGDHEQYF